One sample yielded the 8 T cell receptor beta chains listed below, sequenced in a study of response to subunit inactivated influenza vaccine. TCRdb recomputed calls from the RT-PCR reads with MiXCR, one row per CDR3 protein. This sample carries about 700,000 distinct CDR3 sequences, around a sixth of them seen once, and the ten largest clones take more than 9%. The specimen comprised PBMCs from blood, sampled less than 13 days after vaccination. These receptors were obtained from a man over 45 who received an inactivated influenza vaccine.

The table lists this clonotype with many counts. The rearrangement uses TRBV5-5 and TRBJ2-1, with a weak D call TRBD1 (5 bases). CDR1 SGHKS and CDR2 YYEKEE come from the germline V gene (reference sequence). The CDR3 is made up of 16 amino acids. Trimming took off 0 bases at V and 0 bases at J, with 10 bases between the two ends. The CDR3 loop reads CASSLVVRGSYNEQFF. The DNA for the CDR3 is TGTGCCAGCAGCTTGGTAGTTAGGGGCTCCTACAATGAGCAGTTCTTC.

The rearrangement links TRBV20-1 to TRBJ2-3, with D possibly matching TRBD1 (5 bases). Germline CDR1 reads DFQATT; CDR2 reads SNEGSKA (reference sequence). CDR3 size: 13 residues. The CDR3 DNA sequence: TGCAGCGCGACAGTTCCCCCCACAGATACGCAGTATTTT. It translates to CSATVPPTDTQYF.

The chain joins TRBV15 to TRBJ1-3; tentative D call: TRBD1 (6 bases). Germline CDR1 is LNHNV and CDR2 is YYDKDF (reference sequence). CDR3 size: 15 residues. V was clipped by 3 bases and J by 7 bases, with 16 bases between them. For the CDR3, the DNA is TGTGCCACCAGCAGGGGATGGGGGGCAAGGAACACCATATATTTT. This translates into CATSRGWGARNTIYF.

This chain uses TRBV15 with TRBJ2-7, with D perhaps TRBD2 (5 bases). The CDR3 loop spans 14 amino acids. The V gene's germline CDR1 is LNHNV and CDR2 YYDKDF (reference sequence). The V end was cut by 0 bases, the J end by 3 bases, with 9 bases between. CDR3 nucleotide sequence: TGTGCCACCAGCAGAGATCGCGGACTCTACGAGCAGTACTTC. Its protein product is CATSRDRGLYEQYF.

The chain recombines TRBV9 with TRBJ2-1, with 12 bases fitting TRBD2. After removal of 4 bases from V and 4 bases from J, the junction contained 6 bases not matched to a gene. The CDR3 is made up of 16 amino acids. Germline V CDR1 and CDR2: SGDLS, YYNGEE. CDR3 residues: CASSSTSGRWYNEQFF. For the CDR3, the DNA is TGTGCCAGCAGCAGCACTAGCGGGAGGTGGTACAATGAGCAGTTCTTC.

This clonotype was recorded a few times. The chain couples TRBV11-2 to TRBJ2-5, with 10 nucleotides matching TRBD2. V lost 4 bases and J lost 1; bases outside the gene matches: 3. CDR3 length: 15 amino acids. Germline V gene sequence: CDR1 SGHAT, CDR2 FQNNGV. The DNA for the CDR3 is TGTGCCAGCAGCTCTAGCGGGGGATTCCAAGAGACCCAGTACTTC. Its translation: CASSSSGGFQETQYF.

The gene calls are TRBV20-1 and TRBJ2-1, with TRBD2 identical over 9 bases. After removal of 3 bases from V and 9 bases from J, the junction contained 9 bases not matched to a gene. CDR3 length: 14 amino acids. The germline CDR1 and CDR2 sequences are DFQATT and SNEGSKA (reference sequence). CDR3 region: CSARPTSGEIEQFF. The CDR3 DNA sequence: TGCAGTGCTAGGCCGACTAGCGGAGAGATTGAGCAGTTCTTC.

The gene calls are TRBV5-1 and TRBJ2-7, with a possible D match to TRBD2 (5 bases). V gave up 3 bases and J gave up 6 bases, with 13 bases separating them. The CDR3 loop spans 13 amino acids. CDR1 SGHRS and CDR2 YFSETQ come from the germline V gene. CDR3 DNA: TGCGCCAGCAGCTCGTCCGGGATTTCCGAGCAGTACTTC. This codes for CASSSSGISEQYF.